This TCR beta chain was profiled in a study of identical twins. V shed 2 bases, J shed 3 bases, and the junction held 1 base outside the gene matches. Germline V gives CDR1 MNHEY, CDR2 SVGAGI. The CDR3 length is 17 residues. Each CDR3 protein gets one entry after TCRdb re-called the 5' RACE reads with MiXCR. The sample lists some 900,000 distinct CDR3 sequences; 12% were seen once. The sample was also linked to a second study, of yellow fever vaccine responses in identical twins.

Sequencing was done on a sample of PBMCs. This clonotype originated in a woman aged 18-29 years in good health. The rearrangement joins TRBV6-5 to TRBJ2-2; TRBD2 matches at 15 bases. Here the CDR3 reads CASSYGTSGGYTGELFF. The CDR3 DNA sequence: TGTGCCAGCAGTTACGGGACTAGCGGGGGGTACACCGGGGAGCTGTTTTTT.